Shown below are 19 T cell receptor beta chains from a single sample sequenced in a study of blood T cells in healthy people across ages. For the second PCR, which ran for roughly 7 to 11 cycles, a sample-barcoded 5' primer and a J-beta primer mix were used. Using its own MiXCR run on the 5' RACE reads, TCRdb lists one record per CDR3 protein. This sample carries approximately 490,000 distinct CDR3 sequences, around 24% of them seen once, and the ten largest clones take just over 8.5%. The data also belong to a second study, concerning T cells of mothers and their children.

Sequences were obtained from blood. These receptors came from a boy between 10 and 17 years old in good health.

This clonotype appeared a few times. The V gene is TRBV11-2, the J gene TRBJ2-2; 12 bases are shared with TRBD2. From germline, CDR1 is SGHAT and CDR2 FQNNGV. The CDR3 contains 17 residues. V shed 2 bases, J shed 6 bases, and the junction held 7 bases outside the gene matches. CDR3 sequence: CASSLRRLAGGSGELFF. CDR3 DNA sequence: TGTGCCAGCAGCTTAAGGAGGCTAGCGGGAGGGTCCGGGGAGCTGTTTTTT.

This sequence joins TRBV4-3 and TRBJ2-7, with 10 positions matching TRBD2. The CDR3 extends over 17 amino acids. The trim removed 0 bases at V and 0 bases at J, leaving 5 bases unmatched. Germline V lookup: CDR1 LGHNA, CDR2 YSLEER. CDR3 protein: CASSQDRKRGGSYEQYF. For the CDR3, the DNA is TGCGCCAGCAGCCAAGATCGGAAGCGGGGGGGCTCCTACGAGCAGTACTTC.

Of note for this clonotype: The junction differs from germline at one of its ends, possibly a read error. J is TRBJ1-1 and V is TRBV7-2; D gene unclear. CDR1 and CDR2 from the germline V gene are SGHTA and FQGNSA. This CDR3 has 13 residues. CDR3 bases: TGTCCCAGCAGCTTGTGGAGGGACACTGAAGCTTTCTTT. Translation gives CPSSLWRDTEAFF. Full variable domain (outside the CDR3, taken from reference TRBV7-2 and TRBJ1-1): GAGVSQSPSNKVTEKGKDVELRCDPISGHTALYWYRQSLGQGLEFLIYFQGNSAPDKSGLPSDRFSAERTGGSVSTLTIQRTQQEDSAVYLCPSSLWRDTEAFFGQGTRLTVV.

The rearrangement uses TRBV30 and TRBJ2-5; TRBD2 aligns across 9 bases. The germline V gene encodes CDR1 GTSNPN and CDR2 SVGIG (reference sequence). Unmatched junction bases numbered 1, after V lost 0 bases and J lost 5 bases. The CDR3 is 13 amino acids. CDR3 residues: CAWSVTSGETQYF. DNA for the CDR3: TGTGCCTGGAGTGTGACTAGCGGCGAGACCCAGTACTTC.

The chain has TRBV20-1 and TRBJ2-1, with 12 bases fitting TRBD2. The CDR3 is 13 amino acids. Germline-derived CDR1 and CDR2 are DFQATT and SNEGSKA (reference sequence). The V and J ends lost 2 bases and 10 bases, in that order; junction bases with no gene match: 3. As DNA, the CDR3 is TGCAGTGCTAGACTAGCGGGAGGGGAGGAGCAGTTCTTC. The encoded protein is CSARLAGGEEQFF.

This clonotype has more than one count but fewer than ten. This chain connects TRBV6-1 to TRBJ1-4; 8 nucleotides match TRBD1. V lost 7 bases to trimming and J lost 8 bases; unmatched junction nucleotides: 6. Germline V gene sequence: CDR1 MNHNS, CDR2 SASEGT. There are 13 residues in the CDR3. CDR3 residues: CASIQRQGEKLFF. The CDR3 DNA reads as TGTGCCAGCATCCAAAGACAGGGGGAAAAACTGTTTTTT.

This clonotype showed up just a few times. This chain connects TRBV28 to TRBJ2-1; 14 bases are a match to TRBD2. The J segment lost 0 bases and the V segment lost 6 bases, leaving 4 bases of the junction unmatched. CDR1 and CDR2 (germline): MDHEN, SYDVKM. The CDR3 consists of 17 residues. Here the CDR3 DNA reads TGTGCCAGCAGGGGACTAGCGGGAGATTACTCCTACAATGAGCAGTTCTTC. Translating gives CASRGLAGDYSYNEQFF.

The chain uses TRBV3-1 and TRBJ2-1; D could derive from TRBD1 or TRBD2 (5 bases each). TRBJ2-7 matches the DNA end more closely, so the J call is doubtful. There are 16 residues in the CDR3. The germline V gene has CDR1 LGHDT and CDR2 YNNKEL (reference sequence). The CDR3 nucleotides are TGTGCCAGCAGCCACGAAAGGGACCTTGGCTCCTACGAGCAGTACTTC. Translation: CASSHERDLGSYEQYF.

The chain employs TRBV28 and TRBJ2-7, with 9 bases lining up with TRBD2. CDR3 size: 17 residues. J lost 3 bases, V lost 5 bases, and 14 bases had no gene match. The germline gives CDR1 MDHEN, CDR2 SYDVKM. The CDR3 DNA is TGTGCCAGCAGTCCGCGACTAGGAGCGGGAGGCATCTACGAGCAGTACTTC. Amino acids: CASSPRLGAGGIYEQYF.

The rearrangement uses TRBV20-1 and TRBJ2-7; 9 bases are a match to TRBD2. This CDR3 contains 17 residues. The junction had 15 bases not matched to a gene; V was cut back by 0 bases and J by 6 bases. Germline values: CDR1 DFQATT, CDR2 SNEGSKA (reference sequence). This CDR3 reads CSARDRRLAAPWGEQYF. CDR3 in DNA: TGCAGTGCTAGAGATCGGCGACTAGCGGCTCCCTGGGGCGAGCAGTACTTC.

This chain uses TRBV20-1 with TRBJ2-3; 10 bases map to TRBD1. The CDR3 totals 18 residues. With 6 bases clipped from V and 6 bases from J, the junction kept 21 bases outside the gene matches. Germline V gene lookup returns CDR1 DFQATT and CDR2 SNEGSKA (reference sequence). The CDR3 sequence is CSAQGGQGSPEIWDTQYF. The CDR3 coding sequence is TGCAGTGCCCAAGGGGGACAGGGGTCTCCCGAGATATGGGATACGCAGTATTTT.

This clonotype has just one count. V gene TRBV28 combines with J gene TRBJ1-2; the D is unclear. The CDR3 runs to 12 residues. Trimming left V 10 bases short and J 6 bases short, with 15 bases between. Germline lookup yields CDR1 MDHEN and CDR2 SYDVKM. CDR3 sequence reads: CAIRTLEDGYTF. The CDR3 DNA reads as TGTGCCATTAGGACCCTTGAAGATGGCTACACCTTC.

This chain joins TRBV4-3 and TRBJ2-7; D unresolved. CDR3 length: 13 amino acids. Germline loops: CDR1 LGHNA, CDR2 YSLEER. V was shortened by 1 base and J by 5 bases, with 9 bases between the two germline ends. The CDR3 sequence: CASSQVDGHEQYF. The CDR3, as DNA: TGCGCCAGCAGCCAAGTGGACGGCCACGAGCAGTACTTC.

The chain has TRBV12-3 or TRBV12-4 and TRBJ1-2; TRBD1 is a possible D gene (5 bases). The germline V and J ends were trimmed by 3 bases and 4 bases, with 15 bases remaining between them. The CDR3 has 15 residues. The CDR3 spells CASSFRGANIYGYTF. The CDR3 DNA follows: TGTGCCAGCAGTTTCCGCGGGGCCAATATCTATGGCTACACCTTC.

This clonotype appeared a few times. The V call is TRBV4-2, the J call TRBJ2-5, with D tentatively TRBD1 or TRBD2 (6 bases each). The germline gives CDR1 LGHNA, CDR2 YNFKEQ. The ends were cut back, 4 bases at V and 0 bases at J, with 18 bases in the middle. The CDR3 extends over 17 amino acids. CDR3 sequence reads: CASSPMNGGRYQETQYF. CDR3 in DNA: TGTGCCAGCAGCCCTATGAACGGGGGCAGATACCAAGAGACCCAGTACTTC.

This clonotype was counted a few times. The chain is built from TRBV9 and TRBJ2-1; possibly TRBD1 or TRBD2 for D (5 bases each). Deletions cut 0 bases from V and 6 bases from J, with 13 bases between. The V gene's germline CDR1 is SGDLS and CDR2 YYNGEE. The CDR3 sequence is 15 residues long. CDR3 in amino acids: CASSVVANQGNEQFF. The DNA for the CDR3 is TGTGCCAGCAGCGTAGTAGCGAATCAGGGCAATGAGCAGTTCTTC.

This CDR3 is CASSPPRGTYTEAFF. Here the CDR3 DNA reads TGTGCCAGCTCACCACCCAGGGGGACTTACACTGAAGCTTTCTTT. The V and J genes are TRBV18 and TRBJ1-1; 7 bases are shared with TRBD1. Germline V lookup: CDR1 KGHSH, CDR2 LQKENI. The CDR3 contains 15 residues. V gave up 0 bases and J gave up 3 bases; unmatched junction bases: 4.

This clonotype was seen a handful of times. The V call is TRBV7-9, the J call TRBJ2-3; tentatively, D is TRBD1 or TRBD2 (6 bases each). Trimming removed 3 bases at V and 5 bases at J, with 15 bases between. The CDR3 loop spans 15 amino acids. CDR1 is SEHNR, CDR2 FQNEAQ, per germline (reference sequence). CDR3 DNA sequence: TGTGCCAGCAGCTTTTCTGGGGGGCTTATAGATACGCAGTATTTT. Its protein is CASSFSGGLIDTQYF.

This chain joins TRBV27 and TRBJ2-5, with 7 bases lining up with TRBD1. The J call may be wrong; the DNA end is better matched by TRBJ2-7. The CDR3 runs 14 residues. Germline V lookup: CDR1 MNHEY, CDR2 SMNVEV (reference sequence). CDR3 in amino acids: CASSPLTGLNEQYF. Here the CDR3 DNA reads TGTGCCAGCAGTCCGCTGACAGGGCTGAACGAGCAGTACTTC.